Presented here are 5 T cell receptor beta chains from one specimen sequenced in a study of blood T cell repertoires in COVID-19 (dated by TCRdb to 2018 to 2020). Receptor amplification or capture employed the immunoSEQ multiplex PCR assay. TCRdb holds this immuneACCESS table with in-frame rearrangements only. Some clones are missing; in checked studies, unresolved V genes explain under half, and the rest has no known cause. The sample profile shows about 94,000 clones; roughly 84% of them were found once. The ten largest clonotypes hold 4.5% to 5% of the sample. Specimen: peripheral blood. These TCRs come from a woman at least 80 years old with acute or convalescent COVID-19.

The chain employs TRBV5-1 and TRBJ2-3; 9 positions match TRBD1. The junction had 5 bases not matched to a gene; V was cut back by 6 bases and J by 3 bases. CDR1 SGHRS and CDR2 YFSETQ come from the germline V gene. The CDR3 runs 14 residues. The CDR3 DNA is TGCGCCAGCACCCGGGACAGGGAAACAGATACGCAGTATTTT. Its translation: CASTRDRETDTQYF.

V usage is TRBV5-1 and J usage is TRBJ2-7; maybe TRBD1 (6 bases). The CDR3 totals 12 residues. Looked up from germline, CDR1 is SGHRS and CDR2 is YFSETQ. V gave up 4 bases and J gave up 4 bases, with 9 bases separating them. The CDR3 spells CASSGTLYEQYF. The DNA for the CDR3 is TGCGCCAGCAGCGGGACACTTTACGAGCAGTACTTC.

In nucleotides, the CDR3 is TGTGCCACCAGCAGAGATCGGCTACTAAATTACGAGCAGTACTTC. This encodes CATSRDRLLNYEQYF. The chain carries TRBV15 and TRBJ2-7; D remains unclear. The ends were cut back, 0 bases at V and 4 bases at J, with 13 bases in the middle. The germline V gene has CDR1 LNHNV and CDR2 YYDKDF (reference sequence). The CDR3 runs to 15 residues. The full variable domain, completed using reference TRBV15 and TRBJ2-7, is DAMVIQNPRYQVTQFGKPVTLSCSQTLNHNVMYWYQQKSSQAPKLLFHYYDKDFNNEADTPDNFQSRRPNTSFCFLDIRSPGLGDTAMYLCATSRDRLLNYEQYFGPGTRLTVT.

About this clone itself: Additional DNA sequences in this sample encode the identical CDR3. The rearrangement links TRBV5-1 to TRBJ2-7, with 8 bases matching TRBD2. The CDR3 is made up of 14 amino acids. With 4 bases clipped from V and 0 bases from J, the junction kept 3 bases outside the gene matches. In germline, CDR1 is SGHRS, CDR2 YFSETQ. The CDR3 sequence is CASSLSGSSYEQYF. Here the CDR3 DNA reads TGCGCCAGCAGCCTAAGCGGGAGCTCCTACGAGCAGTACTTC.

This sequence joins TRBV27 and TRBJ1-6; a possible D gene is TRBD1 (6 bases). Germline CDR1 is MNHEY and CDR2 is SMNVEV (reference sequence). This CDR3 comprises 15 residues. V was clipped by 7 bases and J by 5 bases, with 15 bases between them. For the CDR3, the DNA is TGTGCCAGCACTCATAGGAGACAGGATAATTCACCCCTCCACTTT. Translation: CASTHRRQDNSPLHF.